The 26 T cell receptor beta chains below all came from one sample that was sequenced in a study of T-cell reconstitution after alpha-beta-depleted transplantation in children (dated by TCRdb to 2016 to 2017). The library was produced with PCR. Sequencing was performed on an Illumina HiSeq 2500. TCR libraries were prepared with molecular barcoding, using unique molecular identifiers to normalize TCRbeta repertoire quantification. TCRdb applied fastp at Q25 and MiXCR to the public reads, then kept only in-frame beta chains. Under each unique CDR3 protein, matching rows form one entry showing the most common genes and DNA. The sample records 250,000 to 350,000 distinct CDR3 sequences, 23% of which are singletons. The ten largest make up approximately 11% of the sample. The label giving this sample's treatment or condition can be read as: allogeneic hematopoietic cell transplantation with graft depleted of TCRalphabeta T cells and CD19 B cells.

This specimen consisted of PBMCs, mostly from graft donor cells, obtained 180 days after TCRalphabeta/CD19-depleted stem cell transplant. Source of these receptors: a male patient younger than 18 who had a stem cell transplant for acute lymphoblastic leukemia, so the T cells may come from the graft donor.

This clonotype was counted a few times. V is TRBV7-7 and J is TRBJ2-7, with D tentatively TRBD1 (5 bases). This CDR3 contains 13 residues. V lost 2 bases and J 5 bases, leaving 10 bases between the germline ends. Germline assignment: CDR1 SSHAT and CDR2 FNYEAQ (reference sequence). CDR3 bases: TGTGCCAGCAGCTTACGGCAGGGCGACGAGCAGTACTTC. As protein: CASSLRQGDEQYF.

J is TRBJ1-1 and V is TRBV12-5, with unresolved D. Trimming took 3 bases from V and 1 from J, leaving 6 bases between them. CDR1 is LGHNT and CDR2 is FRNRAP in the germline V gene. The CDR3 consists of 13 residues. The CDR3 sequence: CASGLTGNTEAFF. CDR3 coding DNA: TGTGCTAGTGGTTTAACCGGGAACACTGAAGCTTTCTTT.

Only a few counts were recorded for this clonotype. The chain recombines TRBV10-3 with TRBJ2-1, with 14 nucleotides matching TRBD2. J lost 8 bases, V lost 6 bases, and 15 bases had no gene match. Per germline, CDR1 ENHRY and CDR2 SYGVKD. The CDR3 length is 18 residues. DNA for the CDR3: TGTGCCATCAGCGCCGGGACTAGCGGGAGAAGGGGTAGCTATGAGCAGTTCTTC. It specifies CAISAGTSGRRGSYEQFF.

This clonotype was seen only a few times. The V gene is TRBV2, the J gene TRBJ1-1; D ambiguous. The CDR3 runs to 15 residues. Per germline, CDR1 SNHLY and CDR2 FYNNEI. Trimming removed 1 base from V and 0 bases from J, with 9 bases in between. CDR3 bases: TGTGCCAGCAGTGAAGGAGGAAGACTGAACACTGAAGCTTTCTTT. Translation: CASSEGGRLNTEAFF.

By share of the sample, this clonotype is medium-sized. The chain joins TRBV5-1 to TRBJ2-5; no reliable D call. V was shortened by 4 bases and J by 1 base, with 2 bases between the two germline ends. The CDR3 is made up of 11 amino acids. Germline CDR1 is SGHRS and CDR2 is YFSETQ. The CDR3 reads CASSLQETQYF. The CDR3 DNA reads as TGCGCCAGCAGCCTCCAAGAGACCCAGTACTTC.

This clonotype was detected a few times. The V and J genes are TRBV7-3 and TRBJ2-2; 8 bases line up with TRBD2. The germline CDR1 and CDR2 sequences are SGHTA and FQGTGA. With 4 bases clipped from V and 4 bases from J, the junction kept 5 bases outside the gene matches. This CDR3 comprises 15 residues. Here the CDR3 DNA reads TGTGCCAGCAGCTCTCCCGCGGGAGGCACCGGGGAGCTGTTTTTT. The encoded protein is CASSSPAGGTGELFF.

The chain links TRBV7-2 to TRBJ2-5; no firm D call. Germline CDR1 is SGHTA and CDR2 is FQGNSA. Trimming stripped 1 base from V and 4 bases from J, with 10 bases between. The CDR3 runs to 14 residues. CDR3 loop: CASSLGMSLETQYF. CDR3 coding DNA: TGTGCCAGCAGCTTAGGCATGTCCCTAGAGACCCAGTACTTC.

V and J are TRBV21-1 and TRBJ2-1. TRBV21-1 is an annotated pseudogene. This CDR3 is built from 16 residues. This CDR3 reads CASSKQTSSSYNEQFF. The CDR3 region has the DNA TGTGCCAGCAGCAAACAAACGAGCAGCTCCTACAATGAGCAGTTCTTC.

This clonotype has more than one count but fewer than ten. The chain is built from TRBV5-1 and TRBJ1-1; 11 bases align to TRBD1. This CDR3 has 14 amino acids. Per the germline V gene, CDR1 is SGHRS and CDR2 is YFSETQ. V trimming: 2 bases; J trimming: 6 bases; junction bases outside the gene matches: 3. CDR3 residues: CASSFGTGGAEAFF. The CDR3 DNA follows: TGCGCCAGCAGCTTCGGGACAGGGGGGGCTGAAGCTTTCTTT.

This sequence joins TRBV20-1 and TRBJ1-3; D gene ambiguous. The CDR3 consists of 17 residues. Trimming took off 6 bases at V and 2 bases at J, with 23 bases between the two ends. Germline V gene lookup returns CDR1 DFQATT and CDR2 SNEGSKA (reference sequence). CDR3 in amino acids: CSARYSVASNAGNTIYF. CDR3 in DNA: TGCAGTGCCAGATACTCGGTGGCTTCCAATGCTGGAAACACCATATATTTT.

The chain carries TRBV12-3 or TRBV12-4 and TRBJ2-1; a possible D gene is TRBD2 (6 bases). Trimming removed 4 bases at V and 7 bases at J, with 17 bases between. This CDR3 is built from 15 residues. The CDR3 DNA reads as TGTGCCAGCAGTTCAAGAGGGAGGACTGGGAATGAGCAGTTCTTC. Translated, it gives CASSSRGRTGNEQFF.

The genes are TRBV6-1 and TRBJ2-2, with a possible D match to TRBD2 (7 bases). Germline values: CDR1 MNHNS, CDR2 SASEGT. V was shortened by 6 bases and J by 8 bases, with 25 bases between the two germline ends. This CDR3 has 17 amino acids. CDR3 nucleotides: TGTGCCAGCAGGCTAGCAAAGGGGGGGTCGGCCCTAGGGGAGCTGTTTTTT. Translation gives CASRLAKGGSALGELFF.

The J gene is TRBJ2-3, the V gene TRBV3-1, with D possibly matching TRBD2 (5 bases). The V end lost 4 bases, the J end lost 1 base, and 12 bases lay between the germline ends. This CDR3 has 15 amino acids. Germline values: CDR1 LGHDT, CDR2 YNNKEL (reference sequence). The DNA for the CDR3 is TGTGCCAGCAGCCCCCGGCGGGTAGGCACAGATACGCAGTATTTT. Residues: CASSPRRVGTDTQYF.

The V and J genes are TRBV6-5 and TRBJ2-5, with a weak D call TRBD1 (6 bases). The CDR3 covers 16 residues. Trimming stripped 2 bases from V and 5 bases from J, with 18 bases between. CDR1 is MNHEY and CDR2 is SVGAGI in the germline V gene. The CDR3 loop reads CASSYDLGTLGETQYF. In DNA, the CDR3 is TGTGCCAGCAGTTACGACCTCGGGACACTAGGCGAGACCCAGTACTTC.

The chain combines TRBV2 with TRBJ2-1, with no clear D. Germline CDR1 is SNHLY and CDR2 is FYNNEI. This CDR3 has 14 residues. V lost 9 bases to trimming and J lost 8 bases, with 20 bases between them. The CDR3 sequence: CARSPLTRWDEQFF. DNA of the CDR3: TGTGCCAGATCCCCTTTGACCCGTTGGGATGAGCAGTTCTTC.

This chain connects TRBV12-3 or TRBV12-4 to TRBJ2-2, with TRBD2 matching over 13 bases. With V trimmed by 6 bases and J by 6 bases, 4 bases remained unmatched. The CDR3 length is 15 residues. CDR3 residues: CASSRTSGSPGELFF. CDR3 nucleotides: TGTGCCAGCAGCCGGACTAGCGGGAGCCCCGGGGAGCTGTTTTTT.

This clonotype has more than one count but fewer than ten. The chain links TRBV9 to TRBJ2-7; TRBD2 aligns across 10 bases. The V segment lost 0 bases and the J segment 9 bases; nucleotides outside the gene matches: 9. CDR1 and CDR2 from the germline V gene are SGDLS and YYNGEE. The CDR3 length is 15 residues. Here the CDR3 reads CASSVDSLAGERQYF. DNA of the CDR3: TGTGCCAGCAGCGTAGATTCGCTAGCGGGAGAACGGCAGTACTTC.

V usage is TRBV10-1 and J usage is TRBJ2-2; D unclear. The CDR3 contains 13 residues. Germline-derived CDR1 and CDR2 are WNHNN and SYGVQD (reference sequence). Trimming cost V 7 bases and J 0 bases, with 6 bases left between them. The CDR3 spells CASMGTNTGELFF. The CDR3 DNA reads as TGCGCCAGCATGGGAACGAACACCGGGGAGCTGTTTTTT.

V and J are TRBV27 and TRBJ2-3, with D perhaps assigned TRBD1 or TRBD2 (5 bases each). The CDR3 sequence is 20 residues long. V was trimmed by 4 bases and J by 1 base, leaving 27 bases between them. Germline CDR1 reads MNHEY; CDR2 reads SMNVEV (reference sequence). The CDR3, as DNA: TGTGCCAGCAGTTCCCCCCCAGAGGGGCTCCCCGCCCCGCGCACAGATACGCAGTATTTT. Translation: CASSSPPEGLPAPRTDTQYF.

The CDR3 reads CASSLGLAANTDTQYF. In DNA form, the CDR3 reads TGCGCCAGCAGCTTGGGGCTAGCGGCGAACACAGATACGCAGTATTTT. The chain joins TRBV5-1 to TRBJ2-3; 7 nucleotides agree with TRBD2. Germline CDR1 reads SGHRS; CDR2 reads YFSETQ. The CDR3 runs to 16 residues. J lost 2 bases, V lost 0 bases, and 6 bases had no gene match.

This chain connects TRBV7-9 to TRBJ1-4; a weak D match, TRBD1 (5 bases). This CDR3 has 14 residues. V shed 4 bases and J shed 8 bases, with 14 bases lying between them. CDR1 is SEHNR and CDR2 is FQNEAQ in the germline V gene (reference sequence). CDR3 DNA: TGTGCCAGCAGCTGGGGACGGCTAGGCGAAAAACTGTTTTTT. Protein product: CASSWGRLGEKLFF.

V is TRBV4-1 and J is TRBJ1-1; the match to TRBD1 covers 7 bases. There are 13 residues in the CDR3. V gave up 3 bases and J gave up 7 bases; unmatched junction bases: 5. Per the germline V gene, CDR1 is MGHRA and CDR2 is YSYEKL. The CDR3 DNA sequence: TGCGCCAGCAGCCAGGGGACAGAATTTGAAGCTTTCTTT. Translating gives CASSQGTEFEAFF.

CDR3 DNA: TGTGCCACCAGCAGAGATGAAGGACTAGCATACAATGAGCAGTTCTTC. Translation gives CATSRDEGLAYNEQFF. The rearrangement joins TRBV15 to TRBJ2-1; 8 bases fit TRBD2. This CDR3 spans 16 amino acids. Germline V gene lookup returns CDR1 LNHNV and CDR2 YYDKDF (reference sequence). Germline trimming cut 0 bases from V and 4 bases from J; bases unmatched to any gene: 5.

The CDR3 protein is CASSETTLEQFF. The CDR3 bases are TGCGCCAGCAGTGAGACGACCTTGGAGCAGTTCTTC. The chain couples TRBV10-1 to TRBJ2-1; D is uncertain. V gave up 2 bases and J gave up 10 bases, with 9 bases separating them. Germline CDR1 reads WNHNN; CDR2 reads SYGVQD (reference sequence). This CDR3 has 12 amino acids.

This clonotype was seen only a few times. J is TRBJ2-5 and V is TRBV10-3; tentative D call: TRBD1 (6 bases). Deletions cut 6 bases from V and 3 bases from J, with 8 bases between. In germline, CDR1 is ENHRY, CDR2 SYGVKD. There are 12 residues in the CDR3. The CDR3 DNA is TGTGCCATCAGCCCAGGGGAAGAGACCCAGTACTTC. This translates into CAISPGEETQYF.

The chain combines TRBV11-1 with TRBJ2-7; TRBD2 might be the D (5 bases). The CDR3 is 14 amino acids. V was pared by 1 base and J by 6 bases, with 13 bases between. Germline CDR1 SGHAT, CDR2 FQDESV (reference sequence). The CDR3 loop reads CASSLVPGFGEQYF. For the CDR3, the DNA is TGTGCCAGCAGCTTAGTTCCGGGATTCGGCGAGCAGTACTTC.